The 23 T cell receptor beta chains below come from one sample, sequenced in a study of ipilimumab plus nivolumab after autologous stem cell transplantation (dated by TCRdb to the early 2020s). Libraries were made using the immunoSEQ multiplex PCR assay. The immuneACCESS repertoire file appears here via TCRdb, limited to in-frame rearrangements. These files lack a portion of the clones; in checked studies, under half of the deficit traces to unresolved V genes, and the cause of the others is not known. The sample table shows 15,000 to 20,000 clones, and over 75% are seen once. Approximately 20% of the sample is in the top ten clones. The sample in question was PBMCs, obtained in a trial of ipilimumab plus nivolumab as post-transplant consolidation. These receptors all stem from a male donor with diffuse large B-cell lymphoma.

V usage is TRBV30 and J usage is TRBJ2-5, with D unresolved. CDR3 size: 13 residues. Trimming removed 3 bases from V and 3 bases from J, with 11 bases in between. Germline V lookup: CDR1 GTSNPN, CDR2 SVGIG (reference sequence). Here the CDR3 DNA reads TGTGCCTGGAGCCCGCTATCGGAAGAGACCCAGTACTTC. Protein sequence: CAWSPLSEETQYF.

This chain uses TRBV7-9 with TRBJ2-7; D is possibly TRBD1 (6 bases). The germline V gene encodes CDR1 SEHNR and CDR2 FQNEAQ (reference sequence). V gave up 2 bases and J gave up 5 bases, with 16 bases separating them. This CDR3 region has 15 residues. The CDR3: CASSLFAGELHEQYF. The CDR3 nucleotides are TGTGCCAGCAGCTTATTTGCAGGGGAGTTACACGAGCAGTACTTC.

This clone was seen more than once but under ten times. The chain links TRBV21-1 to TRBJ1-4. TRBV21-1 constitutes a pseudogene. The length of the CDR3 is 16 residues. The CDR3 sequence is CASSKEGRVGDEKLFF. In DNA form, the CDR3 reads TGTGCCAGCAGCAAAGAAGGAAGGGTCGGCGATGAAAAACTGTTTTTT.

The chain combines TRBV5-4 with TRBJ2-7; tentatively, D is TRBD1 (6 bases). Germline V gives CDR1 SGHNT, CDR2 YYREEE (reference sequence). The CDR3 contains 15 residues. Trimming took 0 bases from V and 0 from J, leaving 10 bases between them. The CDR3 DNA reads TGTGCCAGCAGCTTGGGGGACACGAGCTCCTACGAGCAGTACTTC. As protein: CASSLGDTSSYEQYF.

V and J are TRBV10-3 and TRBJ2-7, with TRBD1 identical over 8 bases. The V and J ends lost 2 bases and 7 bases, in that order; junction bases with no gene match: 7. There are 14 residues in the CDR3. Germline CDR1 is ENHRY and CDR2 is SYGVKD. CDR3 region: CAISEPRRGQEQYF. CDR3 nucleotide sequence: TGTGCCATCAGTGAGCCCCGCAGGGGGCAAGAGCAGTACTTC.

This rearrangement joins TRBV19 to TRBJ2-1; 9 bases line up with TRBD2. Germline CDR1 reads LNHDA; CDR2 reads SQIVND (reference sequence). Trimming at V came to 3 bases and at J to 12 bases, leaving 12 bases not matched to a gene. This CDR3 comprises 15 residues. The CDR3 sequence is CASSISGTSSLGQFF. The DNA of the CDR3 is TGTGCCAGTAGTATCTCCGGGACTAGCAGCCTCGGGCAGTTCTTC.

The chain carries TRBV27 and TRBJ1-1; D unclear. Germline V CDR1 and CDR2: MNHEY, SMNVEV (reference sequence). Trimming took off 5 bases at V and 4 bases at J, with 14 bases between the two ends. CDR3 length: 14 amino acids. CDR3 DNA: TGTGCCAGCAGTGGGTCCCAAGGTATCACTGAAGCTTTCTTT. It is translated as CASSGSQGITEAFF.

The V and J genes are TRBV11-2 and TRBJ2-5, with TRBD2 matching over 13 bases. The CDR3 is made up of 17 amino acids. CDR1 is SGHAT, CDR2 FQNNGV, per germline. Unmatched junction bases numbered 1, after V lost 0 bases and J lost 0 bases. The CDR3 DNA follows: TGTGCCAGCAGCTTAGAACTAGCGGGGGGGTACCAAGAGACCCAGTACTTC. Translated: CASSLELAGGYQETQYF.

The chain links TRBV6-6 to TRBJ2-5, with D possibly TRBD1 on 5 matching bases. The CDR3 contains 15 residues. The ends were cut back, 5 bases at V and 1 base at J, with 14 bases in the middle. The germline V gene has CDR1 MNHNY and CDR2 SVGAGI (reference sequence). The CDR3 DNA follows: TGTGCCAGCAGTAACCTGACAGAAATCCAAGAGACCCAGTACTTC. Amino acid sequence: CASSNLTEIQETQYF.

This sequence joins TRBV27 and TRBJ2-5; TRBD1 might be the D (5 bases). Looked up from germline, CDR1 is MNHEY and CDR2 is SMNVEV (reference sequence). The CDR3 totals 14 residues. The V and J ends lost 3 bases and 1 base respectively, with 9 bases between them. The CDR3 loop is CASSFAGIQETQYF. The CDR3 nucleotides are TGTGCCAGCAGTTTTGCAGGGATCCAAGAGACCCAGTACTTC.

The chain links TRBV5-1 to TRBJ1-1; D is unresolved. Germline CDR1 is SGHRS and CDR2 is YFSETQ. The CDR3 consists of 13 residues. V was cut by 7 bases and J by 4 bases, with 14 bases left in between. The CDR3 region has the DNA TGCGCCAGCGGTCAAGGCGGGGTCACTGAAGCTTTCTTT. Its protein product is CASGQGGVTEAFF.

This chain joins TRBV6-6 and TRBJ2-7, with D maybe TRBD1 (6 bases). The CDR3 is 12 amino acids. Germline CDR1 MNHNY, CDR2 SVGAGI (reference sequence). Trimming cost V 4 bases and J 4 bases, with 8 bases left between them. The DNA of the CDR3 is TGTGCCAGCAGTTCGACAGGTTACGAGCAGTACTTC. This sequence encodes CASSSTGYEQYF.

This chain joins TRBV29-1 and TRBJ2-1, with D maybe TRBD1 (5 bases). V gave up 2 bases and J gave up 9 bases, with 11 bases separating them. Germline V gene lookup returns CDR1 SQVTM and CDR2 ANQGSEA. CDR3 size: 12 residues. The CDR3 loop reads CSVEQGSSEQFF. In DNA, the CDR3 is TGCAGCGTTGAACAGGGTAGTAGTGAGCAGTTCTTC.

This rearrangement joins TRBV10-3 to TRBJ2-5; TRBD1 matches 8 bases. V dropped 2 bases and J dropped 11; count of bases not matched to a gene: 10. This CDR3 contains 14 residues. Looked up from germline, CDR1 is ENHRY and CDR2 is SYGVKD. CDR3 residues: CAISEPRRGQEQYF. The CDR3 bases are TGTGCCATCAGTGAGCCCCGCAGGGGGCAAGAGCAGTACTTC.

The rearrangement links TRBV7-9 to TRBJ2-7; D is tentatively TRBD1 or TRBD2 (5 bases each). Per germline, CDR1 SEHNR and CDR2 FQNEAQ (reference sequence). The CDR3 has 16 residues. The V gene lost 5 bases and the J gene lost 0 bases, with 17 bases spanning the gap. This CDR3 is CASSPLGTPSSYEQYF. Here the CDR3 DNA reads TGTGCCAGCAGCCCTCTCGGGACGCCAAGCTCCTACGAGCAGTACTTC. Together with reference TRBV7-9 and TRBJ2-7, the CDR3 gives the full variable domain: DTGVSQNPRHKITKRGQNVTFRCDPISEHNRLYWYRQTLGQGPEFLTYFQNEAQLEKSRLLSDRFSAERPKGSFSTLEIQRTEQGDSAMYLCASSPLGTPSSYEQYFGPGTRLTVT.

The chain's CDR3 is CAIQPPGQGRADTQYF. The CDR3 DNA reads TGTGCCATCCAACCTCCGGGACAGGGAAGGGCAGATACGCAGTATTTT. The chain couples TRBV5-4 to TRBJ2-3; 9 bases line up with TRBD1. The germline CDR1 and CDR2 sequences are SGHNT and YYREEE (reference sequence). This CDR3 comprises 16 residues. J was trimmed by 4 bases and V by 9 bases; bases with no gene match: 15.

The V and J genes are TRBV6-4 and TRBJ1-6; no firm D call. From germline, CDR1 is MRHNA and CDR2 SNTAGT. The V gene lost 5 bases and the J gene lost 10 bases, with 12 bases spanning the gap. This CDR3 comprises 13 residues. DNA of the CDR3: TGTGCCAGCAGTCCAACCGCGGGGTCACCCCTCCACTTT. Its protein product is CASSPTAGSPLHF.

The chain employs TRBV30 and TRBJ2-7; D possibly corresponds to TRBD2 (5 bases). This CDR3 contains 13 residues. Trimming cost V 2 bases and J 3 bases, with 11 bases left between them. Germline CDR1 and CDR2: GTSNPN and SVGIG (reference sequence). The CDR3 loop reads CAWSTGSGYEQYF. The CDR3 nucleotides read TGTGCCTGGAGTACGGGATCCGGCTACGAGCAGTACTTC.

The rearrangement joins TRBV7-2 to TRBJ2-1; D gene unclear. The CDR3 consists of 16 residues. CDR1 is SGHTA, CDR2 FQGNSA, per germline. Trimming took off 1 base at V and 3 bases at J, with 13 bases between the two ends. The CDR3 region is CASSLEGRNHYNEQFF. The CDR3 DNA follows: TGTGCCAGCAGCTTAGAGGGCCGTAATCACTACAATGAGCAGTTCTTC.

This clone was seen once. This chain uses TRBV27 with TRBJ2-7; TRBD1 aligns across 7 bases. The CDR3 consists of 14 residues. CDR1 and CDR2 from the germline V gene are MNHEY and SMNVEV (reference sequence). The junction had 8 bases not matched to a gene; V was cut back by 5 bases and J by 4 bases. The CDR3 region is CASSLGGQNYEQYF. CDR3 bases: TGTGCCAGCAGTCTAGGGGGCCAAAATTACGAGCAGTACTTC.

The rearrangement joins TRBV12-5 to TRBJ1-6; 7 positions agree with TRBD1. CDR3 length equals 14 residues. Trimming cost V 5 bases and J 4 bases; bases outside gene matches: 2. Germline V CDR1 and CDR2: LGHNT, FRNRAP. DNA of the CDR3: TGTGCTAGTGGTGCGGACAGGTATAATTCACCCCTCCACTTT. This encodes CASGADRYNSPLHF.

The rearrangement uses TRBV9 and TRBJ1-1; 7 bases line up with TRBD1. The germline V gene encodes CDR1 SGDLS and CDR2 YYNGEE. There are 15 residues in the CDR3. The trim removed 1 base at V and 2 bases at J, leaving 5 bases unmatched. This CDR3 reads CASSVMSGGNTEAFF. The CDR3, as DNA: TGTGCCAGCAGCGTAATGTCAGGGGGAAACACTGAAGCTTTCTTT.

This clone was seen a single time. The chain is built from TRBV6-6 and TRBJ1-1, with TRBD1 matching over 7 bases. The V segment lost 5 bases and the J segment 4 bases; nucleotides outside the gene matches: 10. There are 15 residues in the CDR3. Per germline, CDR1 MNHNY and CDR2 SVGAGI (reference sequence). The CDR3 sequence is CASSPYLQGSTEAFF. The CDR3 DNA is TGTGCCAGCAGTCCGTATCTACAGGGGAGCACTGAAGCTTTCTTT.